This T cell receptor beta chain derives from a study of shared clonotypes between healthy human individuals. All the donors were Caucasian adults who lived in Nashville, Tennessee. For this clone: Antigen unknown. In the same sample, other DNA sequences code for this CDR3.

The germline V gene has CDR1 KGHSH and CDR2 LQKENI. The CDR3 consists of 12 residues. V was cut by 6 bases and J by 7 bases, with 13 bases left in between. Researchers sequenced unsorted PBMC DNA using ten immunoSEQ deep assay plates. Sequencing was performed with immunoSEQ multiplex PCR; in TCRdb, only in-frame clones are kept and a portion is missing. The table lists 450,000 to 500,000 clones, 75% to 85% of them singletons. Study-wide results and caveats: Only a few donors were included, so the genetic and exposure-history diversity represented was limited.

The chain is built from TRBV18 and TRBJ2-7; TRBD1 might be the D (5 bases). The sample was PBMCs. The clonotype comes from a woman aged 35 to 49 in good health. Some clones in this sample may be carry-over from other donors' samples. Here the CDR3 reads CASSPRVGEQYF. The CDR3 region has the DNA TGTGCCAGCTCCCCCAGGGTGGGGGAGCAGTACTTC.